The 24 T cell receptor beta chains listed next were all sequenced from one sample in a study of identical twins. One entry per CDR3 protein results from TCRdb running MiXCR on the 5' RACE reads. The data contain about 570,000 distinct CDR3 sequences, over 8.5% of them singletons. The same sample was also used in a study of yellow fever vaccine responses in identical twins.

Sequencing used PBMCs. These receptors came from a woman under 30 in good health.

This clonotype was found a few times. This chain uses TRBV14 with TRBJ1-2; 8 nucleotides line up with TRBD1. Unmatched junction bases numbered 3, after V lost 1 base and J lost 5 bases. CDR1 is SGHDN and CDR2 is FVKESK in the germline V gene. This CDR3 region has 14 residues. CDR3 region: CASSQARTGYGYTF. In DNA form, the CDR3 reads TGTGCCAGCAGCCAAGCCAGGACAGGGTATGGCTACACCTTC.

The V and J genes are TRBV12-3 or TRBV12-4 and TRBJ2-7; 12 nucleotides match TRBD1. V lost 6 bases to trimming and J lost 5 bases; unmatched junction nucleotides: 8. CDR3 length: 15 amino acids. The CDR3 region has the DNA TGTGCCAGCAGCCCCGGGACAGGGGGCCGGAACGAGCAGTACTTC. This translates into CASSPGTGGRNEQYF.

This clonotype was counted a few times. V gene TRBV2 combines with J gene TRBJ2-5; perhaps D is TRBD1 or TRBD2 (7 bases each). The CDR3 is 15 amino acids. V lost 6 bases, J lost 1 base, and 15 bases lay in between. Germline values: CDR1 SNHLY, CDR2 FYNNEI. CDR3 sequence (DNA): TGTGCCAGCAGAGCAGGGAGGGGGCCCCAAGAGACCCAGTACTTC. It translates to CASRAGRGPQETQYF. Full variable domain (remainder filled in from reference TRBV2 and TRBJ2-5): EPEVTQTPSHQVTQMGQEVILRCVPISNHLYFYWYRQILGQKVEFLVSFYNNEISEKSEIFDDQFSVERPDGSNFTLKIRSTKLEDSAMYFCASRAGRGPQETQYFGPGTRLLVL.

This clonotype was seen ten or more times. The chain joins TRBV7-2 to TRBJ2-2, with D unclear. The CDR3 runs 15 residues. Germline V gives CDR1 SGHTA, CDR2 FQGNSA. The germline V and J ends were trimmed by 5 bases and 7 bases, with 17 bases remaining between them. The DNA for the CDR3 is TGTGCCAGCAGCCCTTCCATGGGCAGTGGCGGGGAGCTGTTTTTT. Translated: CASSPSMGSGGELFF.

This clonotype has more than one count but fewer than ten. CDR3 sequence: CASSRLPGHAYNEQFF. The CDR3 bases are TGTGCCAGCAGTCGACTACCGGGACACGCATACAATGAGCAGTTCTTC. J is TRBJ2-1 and V is TRBV6-1, with D possibly being TRBD1 (6 bases). This CDR3 spans 16 amino acids. The V end was cut by 5 bases, the J end by 4 bases, with 18 bases between. Germline V lookup: CDR1 MNHNS, CDR2 SASEGT.

The V call is TRBV5-1, the J call TRBJ2-7; D perhaps matches TRBD1 (5 bases). The germline CDR1 and CDR2 sequences are SGHRS and YFSETQ. Trimming left V 0 bases short and J 3 bases short, with 19 bases between. CDR3 length: 17 residues. In nucleotides, the CDR3 is TGCGCCAGCAGCTTGGCCCAGGCTCGGCAGGGTTACTACGAGCAGTACTTC. The encoded protein is CASSLAQARQGYYEQYF.

This clonotype was observed a handful of times. The CDR3 here is CSARSRQGTLYEQYF. As DNA, the CDR3 is TGCAGTGCTCGGAGTAGACAGGGGACTCTTTACGAGCAGTACTTC. The chain is built from TRBV20-1 and TRBJ2-7; 8 nucleotides line up with TRBD1. V was pared by 5 bases and J by 4 bases, with 13 bases of the junction left unmatched. The length of the CDR3 is 15 residues. CDR1 and CDR2 from the germline V gene are DFQATT and SNEGSKA (reference sequence).

In its sample, this clonotype was seen a few times. The V and J genes are TRBV10-3 and TRBJ2-1; 10 nucleotides line up with TRBD2. Germline loops: CDR1 ENHRY, CDR2 SYGVKD. The CDR3 totals 15 residues. V lost 3 bases to trimming and J lost 3 bases; unmatched junction nucleotides: 2. DNA for the CDR3: TGTGCCATCAGTGATCCTAGCGGGGGCTACAATGAGCAGTTCTTC. Translation gives CAISDPSGGYNEQFF.

This clonotype was counted only a few times. CDR3 DNA sequence: TGCGCCAGCATCAGGGCCCCCTATCCCGGGGAGCTGTTTTTT. Translation: CASIRAPYPGELFF. The chain uses TRBV5-1 and TRBJ2-2; D might be TRBD1 (5 bases). Germline V CDR1 and CDR2: SGHRS, YFSETQ. This CDR3 is 14 amino acids long. Trimming removed 6 bases at V and 6 bases at J, with 15 bases between.

The CDR3 DNA sequence: TGCGCCAGCAGCCGCGGGACGGTCTACCCGGATGAAAAACTGTTTTTT. As protein: CASSRGTVYPDEKLFF. The chain is built from TRBV5-1 and TRBJ1-4; tentative D call: TRBD1 (5 bases). This CDR3 is built from 16 residues. Looked up from germline, CDR1 is SGHRS and CDR2 is YFSETQ. The V end lost 4 bases, the J end lost 6 bases, and 19 bases lay between the germline ends.

This clonotype has at least ten counts. The rearrangement links TRBV12-3 or TRBV12-4 to TRBJ1-5; TRBD1 matches 10 bases. The CDR3 loop spans 15 amino acids. The trim removed 5 bases at V and 5 bases at J, leaving 6 bases unmatched. The CDR3 DNA reads as TGTGCCAGCAGTCACCGACAGGGGGCCCATCAGCCCCAGCATTTT. It translates to CASSHRQGAHQPQHF.

This clonotype was picked up a small number of times. V usage is TRBV18 and J usage is TRBJ2-1; 11 positions agree with TRBD2. This CDR3 comprises 16 residues. V gave up 2 bases and J gave up 15 bases; unmatched junction bases: 15. Germline-derived CDR1 and CDR2 are KGHSH and LQKENI. CDR3: CASSPVGETSGESPFF. The CDR3, as DNA: TGTGCCAGCTCACCAGTGGGGGAGACTAGCGGGGAAAGCCCGTTCTTC.

The chain uses TRBV29-1 and TRBJ2-1, with D unclear. CDR1 and CDR2 from the germline V gene are SQVTM and ANQGSEA. The CDR3 extends over 13 amino acids. The V end was cut by 7 bases, the J end by 7 bases, with 17 bases between. Here the CDR3 DNA reads TGCAGCGCTGACTTTCAGCTGGGAAATGAGCAGTTCTTC. Encoded protein: CSADFQLGNEQFF.

This rearrangement joins TRBV3-1 to TRBJ2-7, with 8 bases that match TRBD2. Per the germline V gene, CDR1 is LGHDT and CDR2 is YNNKEL (reference sequence). This CDR3 region has 16 residues. After removal of 5 bases from V and 0 bases from J, the junction contained 9 bases not matched to a gene. In nucleotides, the CDR3 is TGTGCCAGCAGCGTCGCGGGGGGAAGTCTCTCCTACGAGCAGTACTTC. Its translation: CASSVAGGSLSYEQYF.

There are many counts of this clonotype. V gene TRBV6-1 combines with J gene TRBJ2-1; TRBD2 aligns across 8 bases. CDR1 is MNHNS, CDR2 SASEGT, per germline. The CDR3 totals 16 residues. V lost 6 bases and J lost 3; bases outside the gene matches: 10. Here the CDR3 DNA reads TGTGCCAGCAGCTCTCCCGCGGGGGGCAGCTACAATGAGCAGTTCTTC. Protein: CASSSPAGGSYNEQFF.

The chain combines TRBV5-6 with TRBJ2-7, with a possible D match to TRBD2 (6 bases). Trimming stripped 4 bases from V and 2 bases from J, with 19 bases between. Germline lookup yields CDR1 SGHDT and CDR2 YYEEEE. The CDR3 runs to 16 residues. This CDR3 is CASSLPRDGLTYEQYF. DNA for the CDR3: TGTGCCAGCAGCCTGCCCCGGGACGGACTAACCTACGAGCAGTACTTC.

The sample holds many counts of this clonotype. The chain is built from TRBV7-8 and TRBJ2-3; perhaps TRBD2 as D (6 bases). CDR1 is SGHVS and CDR2 is FQNEAQ in the germline V gene. Trimming took 7 bases from V and 2 from J, leaving 16 bases between them. This CDR3 has 15 amino acids. The DNA of the CDR3 is TGTGCCAGCAAGGAGGAGGGGCGGGTCACAGATACGCAGTATTTT. It encodes CASKEEGRVTDTQYF.

This clonotype was picked up many times. CDR3 amino acids: CSAPQWGMPEAFF. The CDR3 bases are TGCAGTGCCCCCCAATGGGGGATGCCTGAAGCTTTCTTT. V usage is TRBV20-1 and J usage is TRBJ1-1; tentatively, D is TRBD1 (5 bases). Germline CDR1 is DFQATT and CDR2 is SNEGSKA (reference sequence). Between the trimmed V and J ends, which lost 6 bases and 6 bases, there was a span of 17 bases. The CDR3 spans 13 residues.

This clonotype has at least ten counts. The chain uses TRBV7-9 and TRBJ2-1; D is undetermined. The germline V and J ends were trimmed by 2 bases and 4 bases, with 15 bases remaining between them. Germline loops: CDR1 SEHNR, CDR2 FQNEAQ (reference sequence). The CDR3 is made up of 16 amino acids. The CDR3 bases are TGTGCCAGCAGCTTACAAAGACTCCCGACATACAATGAGCAGTTCTTC. Amino acids: CASSLQRLPTYNEQFF.

This clonotype was counted ten times or more. The genes are TRBV20-1 and TRBJ2-7; D remains ambiguous. In germline, CDR1 is DFQATT, CDR2 SNEGSKA (reference sequence). Trimming took 5 bases from V and 11 from J, leaving 16 bases between them. This CDR3 is 11 amino acids long. The CDR3 sequence: CSAHQATLKYF. The CDR3 nucleotides read TGCAGTGCTCATCAGGCGACATTAAAGTACTTC.

This clonotype was seen repeatedly, ten times or more. The chain recombines TRBV27 with TRBJ2-7; 8 bases are shared with TRBD1. Germline CDR1 is MNHEY and CDR2 is SMNVEV (reference sequence). V lost 5 bases and J lost 1; bases outside the gene matches: 13. The CDR3 totals 17 residues. CDR3 in amino acids: CASSRTGHPLSSYEQYF. The CDR3 region has the DNA TGTGCCAGCAGTAGGACAGGGCACCCTCTTAGTTCCTACGAGCAGTACTTC.

The J gene is TRBJ2-5, the V gene TRBV12-3 or TRBV12-4, with 10 bases matching TRBD2. The trim removed 6 bases at V and 5 bases at J, leaving 12 bases unmatched. The CDR3 covers 16 residues. CDR3 nucleotide sequence: TGTGCCAGCAGCGAAACGGAGCGGGGGGGCCGGGAGACCCAGTACTTC. This translates into CASSETERGGRETQYF.

This clonotype was observed a handful of times. This chain links TRBV11-2 with TRBJ1-2; 7 positions match TRBD1. J lost 4 bases, V lost 5 bases, and 7 bases had no gene match. The CDR3 is made up of 14 amino acids. Germline CDR1 and CDR2: SGHAT and FQNNGV. CDR3 DNA sequence: TGTGCCAGCAGCATTATGACAGGGACCTATGGCTACACCTTC. Its translation: CASSIMTGTYGYTF.

This clonotype appeared many times. The rearrangement joins TRBV29-1 to TRBJ2-1, with 11 nucleotides matching TRBD1. The CDR3 is 15 residues long. V lost 5 bases and J lost 7; bases outside the gene matches: 10. Germline CDR1 SQVTM, CDR2 ANQGSEA. CDR3 coding DNA: TGCAGCGTTCCGCCGAGGGACAGGGGGGGGAATGAGCAGTTCTTC. Amino acid sequence: CSVPPRDRGGNEQFF.